A selection of T cell receptor beta chains follows, all from one sample in a study of T cells after yellow fever vaccination. TCRdb ran MiXCR on the 5' RACE reads and lists one entry per CDR3 protein. This sample carries 500,000 to 700,000 distinct CDR3 sequences, 15% to 20% of them seen once, and the ten largest clones take roughly an eighth. Source: PBMCs, taken 15 days after the yellow fever booster vaccination. The origin of the receptors is a man aged 25-45 years who received the YFV17D yellow fever vaccine. Both conserved end residues are part of each CDR3. D genes are given only for firm matches. Clone size is shown for a subset of rows, as once, few, many or a class of expanded clone.

>many|TRBV7-2|15|TRBJ2-1|-
TGTGCCAGCAGCCCCGGTGGTAGGTCCTACAATGAGCAGTTCTTC
CASSPGGRSYNEQFF
>once|TRBV18|15|TRBJ1-2|-
TGTGCCAGCTCACCACCGAGGGCTAGGGTCTATGGCTACACCTTC
CASSPPRARVYGYTF
>-|TRBV20-1|14|TRBJ1-6|TRBD1
TGCAGTGCTAGAGGGGGACAGCTTAATTCACCCCTCCACTTT
CSARGGQLNSPLHF
>few|TRBV11-2|12|TRBJ2-5|TRBD2
TGTGCCAGCAGCTTAGGGGGGGGGACCCAGTACTTC
CASSLGGGTQYF
>-|TRBV19|12|TRBJ2-2|-
TGTGCCAGTACTCAGGGGACCGGGGAGCTGTTTTTT
CASTQGTGELFF
>-|TRBV6-1|17|TRBJ2-1|TRBD2
TGTGCCAGCACCCTCATGTGGGCTAGCGGGGGGGACAATGAGCAGTTCTTC
CASTLMWASGGDNEQFF
>-|TRBV5-1|16|TRBJ2-3|TRBD2
TGCGCCAGCAGCACGACTAGCGGGAGGGGCGGAGATACGCAGTATTTT
CASSTTSGRGGDTQYF
>few|TRBV6-5|15|TRBJ2-5|TRBD1
TGTGCCAGCAGTTATGGGACAGGGGGCCTGAAGACCCAGTACTTC
CASSYGTGGLKTQYF
>-|TRBV20-1|17|TRBJ2-7|TRBD2
TGCAGTGCTAGGGACCCCCCAACTAGCGGGGCTTCCTACGAGCAGTACTTC
CSARDPPTSGASYEQYF
>-|TRBV2|12|TRBJ2-7|-
TGTGCCAGCAGACTGGACTTATACGAGCAGTACTTC
CASRLDLYEQYF
>few|TRBV3-1|12|TRBJ2-7|-
TGTGCCAGCAGCCAAGAATTGGGCGAGCAGTACTTC
CASSQELGEQYF
>-|TRBV7-4|16|TRBJ2-7|-
TGTGCCAGCAGCTCCCGGAGGGACGCAACCTCCTACGAGCAGTACTTC
CASSSRRDATSYEQYF
>-|TRBV18|13|TRBJ1-1|-
TGTGCCAGCTCACGGGGGACGAGCACTGAAGCTTTCTTT
CASSRGTSTEAFF
>few|TRBV5-1|14|TRBJ2-3|TRBD1
TGCGCCAGCAGCTCGGGGACAGGGATAGATACGCAGTATTTT
CASSSGTGIDTQYF
>few|TRBV29-1|12|TRBJ2-1|TRBD2
TGCAGCGTATTAGCGGGATCCCCTGAGCAGTTCTTC
CSVLAGSPEQFF
>few|TRBV19|15|TRBJ2-7|TRBD2
TGTGCCAGTAGGCGATCAGAGCGGGACTCCTACGAGCAGTACTTC
CASRRSERDSYEQYF
>-|TRBV7-2|15|TRBJ2-7|-
TGTGCCAGCAGCCTGCTGGCGGGGAAGATTTACGAGCAGTACTTC
CASSLLAGKIYEQYF
>many|TRBV12-3/TRBV12-4|15|TRBJ2-5|TRBD2
TGTGCCAGCAGTCCTTCGGGGGGTCGGCAAGAGACCCAGTACTTC
CASSPSGGRQETQYF
>-|TRBV20-1|13|TRBJ2-3|TRBD2
TGCAGTGCTTCCGGGGGGAGCACAGATACGCAGTATTTT
CSASGGSTDTQYF
>few|TRBV12-3/TRBV12-4|17|TRBJ2-2|-
TGTGCCAGCAGTCTGTCCGCCGCGAGTCTGGGGTCCGGGGAGCTGTTTTTT
CASSLSAASLGSGELFF
>few|TRBV18|14|TRBJ2-5|-
TGTGCCAGCTCACGACAGGTACCCCAAGAGACCCAGTACTTC
CASSRQVPQETQYF
>few|TRBV7-9|17|TRBJ2-6|TRBD1
TGTGCCAGCAGCTTCCCGCAGGGGGCCTCTGGGGCCAACGTCCTGACTTTC
CASSFPQGASGANVLTF